This TCR beta chain was captured in a study of blood T cells in healthy people across ages. For the second PCR, which ran for 7 to 11 cycles, a sample-barcoded 5' primer and a J-beta primer mix were used. TCRdb reanalysed the 5' RACE reads using MiXCR and keeps one entry per CDR3 protein. The sample has roughly 1,500,000 distinct CDR3 sequences; 30% to 35% are singletons. Germline V CDR1 and CDR2: MNHEY, SMNVEV (reference sequence). The CDR3 length is 15 residues. As for this clonotype: The junction departs from the called germline gene at one end, perhaps through a read error.

What was sequenced was blood. The chain uses TRBV27 and TRBJ2-3; D is possibly TRBD1 (5 bases). The clonotype comes from a woman between 25 and 40 years old in good health. The CDR3 sequence: CASSLWGSSTGTQYF. The DNA of the CDR3 is TGTGCCAGCAGTTTATGGGGCTCCAGCACAGGTACGCAGTATTTT.